Sequencing of this T cell receptor (beta chain) was carried out in a study of blood T cell repertoires in COVID-19. Study information: The United States, Italy and Spain provided the acute and convalescent COVID-19 samples.

The study recruited people aged roughly 18 to 100 years across 20 to 30 US areas. Donors were grouped by their self-reported clinical history. The V end was cut by 0 bases, the J end by 7 bases, with 13 bases between. The CDR3 covers 15 residues. The V gene's germline CDR1 is SGHTS and CDR2 YDEGEE. Authors' processing steps: By means of reference gene primer amplification, nucleated cell counts were estimated. TCRdb's copy holds only in-frame clones and misses some; the assay was immunoSEQ multiplex PCR. V and J calls and clone size are copied from that table; D and trimming were computed from the DNA. Among roughly 260,000 clones listed, under 95% were seen once.

Material: PBMCs or T cells enriched from blood (not recorded which). This chain links TRBV5-8 with TRBJ1-4, with D tentatively TRBD1 (5 bases). The sequence was collected from a woman under 30 who had recovered from COVID-19. This chain's CDR3 is CASSLVLRGSEKLFF. The DNA for the CDR3 is TGTGCCAGCAGCTTGGTTTTAAGGGGAAGTGAAAAACTGTTTTTT. The whole variable domain, filled in from reference TRBV5-8 and TRBJ1-4, reads EAGVTQSPTHLIKTRGQQATLRCSPISGHTSVYWYQQALGLGLQFLLWYDEGEERNRGNFPPRFSGRQFPNYSSELNVNALELEDSALYLCASSLVLRGSEKLFFGSGTQLSVL.